This T cell receptor (beta chain) comes out of a study of blood T cell repertoires in COVID-19. Whole-study context: Samples representing acute and convalescent COVID-19 were sourced from the United States, Italy and Spain.

Deletions cut 3 bases from V and 8 bases from J, with 10 bases between. The CDR3 sequence is 12 residues long. As handled by the study authors: Estimates of nucleated cell counts were drawn from the amplification of reference gene primers. Generated by immunoSEQ multiplex PCR, the TCRdb table keeps only in-frame clones and is missing some. V, J and clone size are taken as reported in that table, and D and trimming were inferred from the DNA itself. This sample has about 160,000 clones, with about nine tenths found just once. The sample taken for sequencing was peripheral blood. This clonotype originated in a man between 60 and 75 years old with active or convalescent COVID-19. The chain is built from TRBV12-3 or TRBV12-4 and TRBJ1-2, with D uncertain. CDR3 amino acids: CASSFGASGYTF. The DNA of the CDR3 is TGTGCCAGCAGTTTCGGAGCTTCCGGCTACACCTTC.